This T cell receptor (beta chain) was sequenced during a study of CD4 T cells in relation to SARS-CoV-2 and coronaviruses. Study-level information: No peptide or an HIV-1 Nef peptide pool served as negative control.

V was pared by 0 bases and J by 8 bases, with 11 bases between. The CDR3 has 14 amino acids. The germline gives CDR1 SGHRS, CDR2 YFSETQ. Assay used: immunoSEQ multiplex PCR; TCRdb lists only in-frame clones, some missing. This table holds some 30,000 clones, around 76% found once. Comment on this clone: Its antigen remains unidentified.

CD4+ T cells from unexposed donors were obtained before the COVID-19 pandemic (2011-2018). After roughly ten days of culture, CD4+ T cells were isolated. The sample comprised CD4+ T cells from PBMCs, cultured in vitro. This clonotype was sampled from a human donor in good health. The V and J genes are TRBV5-1 and TRBJ1-4; no definite D call. As DNA, the CDR3 is TGCGCCAGCAGCTTGGAGTGGGTACGGGAAAAACTGTTTTTT. Protein product: CASSLEWVREKLFF.